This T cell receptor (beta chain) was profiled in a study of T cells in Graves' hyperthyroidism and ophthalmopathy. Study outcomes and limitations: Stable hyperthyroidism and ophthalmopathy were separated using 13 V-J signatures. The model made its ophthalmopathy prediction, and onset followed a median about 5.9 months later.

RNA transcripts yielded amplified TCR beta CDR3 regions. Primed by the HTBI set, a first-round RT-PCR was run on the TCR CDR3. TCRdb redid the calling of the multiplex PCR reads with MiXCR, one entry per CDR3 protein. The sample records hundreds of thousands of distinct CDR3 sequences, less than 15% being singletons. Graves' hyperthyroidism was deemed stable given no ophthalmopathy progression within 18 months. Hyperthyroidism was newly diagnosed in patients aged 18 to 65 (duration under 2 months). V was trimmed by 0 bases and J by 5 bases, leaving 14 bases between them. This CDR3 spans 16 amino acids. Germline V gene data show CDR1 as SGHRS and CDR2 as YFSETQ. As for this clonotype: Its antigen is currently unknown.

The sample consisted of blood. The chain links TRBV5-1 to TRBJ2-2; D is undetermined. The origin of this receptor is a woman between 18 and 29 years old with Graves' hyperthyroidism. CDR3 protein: CASSLVAVGPTGELFF. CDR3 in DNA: TGCGCCAGCAGCTTGGTTGCCGTCGGGCCAACCGGGGAGCTGTTTTTT.